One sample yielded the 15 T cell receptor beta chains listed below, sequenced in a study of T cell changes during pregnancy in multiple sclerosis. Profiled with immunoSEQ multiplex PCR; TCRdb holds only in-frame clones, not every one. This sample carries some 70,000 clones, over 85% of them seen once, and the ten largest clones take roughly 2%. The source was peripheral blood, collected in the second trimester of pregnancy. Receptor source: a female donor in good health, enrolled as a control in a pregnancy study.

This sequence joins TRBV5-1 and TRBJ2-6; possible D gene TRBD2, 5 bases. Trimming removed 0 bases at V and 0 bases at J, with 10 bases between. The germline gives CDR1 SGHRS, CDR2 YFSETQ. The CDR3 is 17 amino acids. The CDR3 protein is CASSLATRGSGANVLTF. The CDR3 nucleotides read TGCGCCAGCAGCTTGGCCACCCGGGGCTCTGGGGCCAACGTCCTGACTTTC.

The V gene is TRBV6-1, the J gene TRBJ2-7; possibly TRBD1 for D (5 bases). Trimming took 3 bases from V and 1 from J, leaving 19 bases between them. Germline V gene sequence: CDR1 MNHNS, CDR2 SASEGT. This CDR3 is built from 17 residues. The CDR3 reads CASSDFGQGVESYEQYF. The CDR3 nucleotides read TGTGCCAGCAGTGATTTCGGCCAAGGGGTTGAGTCCTACGAGCAGTACTTC.

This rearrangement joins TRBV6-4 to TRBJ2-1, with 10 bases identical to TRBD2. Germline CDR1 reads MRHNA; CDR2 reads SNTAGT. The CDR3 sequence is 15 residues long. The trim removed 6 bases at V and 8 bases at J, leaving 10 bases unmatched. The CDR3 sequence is CASSPSAGGFHEQFF. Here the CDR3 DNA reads TGTGCCAGCAGCCCCTCAGCGGGGGGGTTCCATGAGCAGTTCTTC.

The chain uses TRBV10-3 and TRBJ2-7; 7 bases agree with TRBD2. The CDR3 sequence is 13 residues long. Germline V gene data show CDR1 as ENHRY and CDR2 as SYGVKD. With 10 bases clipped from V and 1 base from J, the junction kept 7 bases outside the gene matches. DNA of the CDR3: TGTGCCACCTGGGAGCGGGGTTCCTACGAGCAGTACTTC. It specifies CATWERGSYEQYF.

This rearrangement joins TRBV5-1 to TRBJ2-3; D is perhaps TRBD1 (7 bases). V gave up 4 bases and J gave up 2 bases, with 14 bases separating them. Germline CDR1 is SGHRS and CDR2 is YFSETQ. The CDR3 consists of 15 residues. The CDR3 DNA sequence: TGCGCCAGCAGCGGCGGGACAGTCATCACAGATACGCAGTATTTT. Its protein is CASSGGTVITDTQYF.

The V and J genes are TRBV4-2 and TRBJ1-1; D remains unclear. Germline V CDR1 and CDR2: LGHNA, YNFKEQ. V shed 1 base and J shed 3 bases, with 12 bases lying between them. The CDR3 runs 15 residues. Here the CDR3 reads CASSQGPGRDTEAFF. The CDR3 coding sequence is TGTGCCAGCAGCCAAGGACCTGGGAGAGACACTGAAGCTTTCTTT.

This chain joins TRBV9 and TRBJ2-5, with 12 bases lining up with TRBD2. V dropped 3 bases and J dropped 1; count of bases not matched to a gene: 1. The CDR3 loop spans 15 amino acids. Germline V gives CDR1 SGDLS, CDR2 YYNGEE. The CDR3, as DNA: TGTGCCAGCAGCGGACTAGCGGGGGCCCAAGAGACCCAGTACTTC. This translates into CASSGLAGAQETQYF.

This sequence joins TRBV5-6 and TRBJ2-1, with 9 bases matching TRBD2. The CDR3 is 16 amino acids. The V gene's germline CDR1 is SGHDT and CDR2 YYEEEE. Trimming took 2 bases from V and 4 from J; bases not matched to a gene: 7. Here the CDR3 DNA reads TGTGCCAGCAGCTTATACCGCGGGGGGGGTTACAATGAGCAGTTCTTC. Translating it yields CASSLYRGGGYNEQFF.

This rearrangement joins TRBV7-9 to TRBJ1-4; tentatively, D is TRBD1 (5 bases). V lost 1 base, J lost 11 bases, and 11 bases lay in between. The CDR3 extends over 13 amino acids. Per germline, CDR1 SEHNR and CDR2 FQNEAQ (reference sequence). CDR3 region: CASSLVSGDKLFF. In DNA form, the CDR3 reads TGTGCCAGCAGCTTAGTTTCGGGGGACAAACTGTTTTTT.

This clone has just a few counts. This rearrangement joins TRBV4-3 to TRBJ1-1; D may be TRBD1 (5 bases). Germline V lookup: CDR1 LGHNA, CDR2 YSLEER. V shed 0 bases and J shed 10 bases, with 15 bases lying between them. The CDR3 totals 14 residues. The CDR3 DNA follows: TGCGCCAGCAGCCAAGACCGGGGGAGGGTAAGAGCTTTCTTT. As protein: CASSQDRGRVRAFF.

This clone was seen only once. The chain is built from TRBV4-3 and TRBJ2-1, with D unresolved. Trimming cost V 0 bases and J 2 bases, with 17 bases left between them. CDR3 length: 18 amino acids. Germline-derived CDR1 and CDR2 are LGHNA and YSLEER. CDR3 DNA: TGCGCCAGCAGCCAAGATCGGGTTGGTCTAGGCCCCTACAATGAGCAGTTCTTC. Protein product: CASSQDRVGLGPYNEQFF.

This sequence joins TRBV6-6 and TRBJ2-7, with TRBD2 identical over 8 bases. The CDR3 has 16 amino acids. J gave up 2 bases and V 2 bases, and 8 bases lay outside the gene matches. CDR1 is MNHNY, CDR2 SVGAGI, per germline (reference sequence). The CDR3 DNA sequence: TGTGCCAGCAGTTACGGCGGGGGGCGTCCCCCCTACGAGCAGTACTTC. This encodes CASSYGGGRPPYEQYF.

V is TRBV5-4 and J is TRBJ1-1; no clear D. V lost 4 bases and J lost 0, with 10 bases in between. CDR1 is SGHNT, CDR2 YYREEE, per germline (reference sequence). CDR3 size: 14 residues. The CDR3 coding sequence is TGTGCCAGCAGCCCCCCCGCGATGAACACTGAAGCTTTCTTT. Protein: CASSPPAMNTEAFF.

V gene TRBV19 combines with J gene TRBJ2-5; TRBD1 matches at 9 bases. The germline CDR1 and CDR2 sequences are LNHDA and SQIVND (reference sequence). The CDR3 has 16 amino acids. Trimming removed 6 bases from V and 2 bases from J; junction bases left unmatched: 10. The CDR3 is CASRPLGQGPQETQYF. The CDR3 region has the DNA TGTGCCAGTAGACCCCTCGGACAGGGGCCTCAAGAGACCCAGTACTTC.

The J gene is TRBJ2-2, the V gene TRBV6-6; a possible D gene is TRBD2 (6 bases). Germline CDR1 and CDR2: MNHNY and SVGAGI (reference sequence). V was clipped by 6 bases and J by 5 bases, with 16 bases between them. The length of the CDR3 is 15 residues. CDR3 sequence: CASRTPGLDTGELFF. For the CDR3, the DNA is TGTGCCAGCAGGACCCCGGGACTGGATACCGGGGAGCTGTTTTTT.